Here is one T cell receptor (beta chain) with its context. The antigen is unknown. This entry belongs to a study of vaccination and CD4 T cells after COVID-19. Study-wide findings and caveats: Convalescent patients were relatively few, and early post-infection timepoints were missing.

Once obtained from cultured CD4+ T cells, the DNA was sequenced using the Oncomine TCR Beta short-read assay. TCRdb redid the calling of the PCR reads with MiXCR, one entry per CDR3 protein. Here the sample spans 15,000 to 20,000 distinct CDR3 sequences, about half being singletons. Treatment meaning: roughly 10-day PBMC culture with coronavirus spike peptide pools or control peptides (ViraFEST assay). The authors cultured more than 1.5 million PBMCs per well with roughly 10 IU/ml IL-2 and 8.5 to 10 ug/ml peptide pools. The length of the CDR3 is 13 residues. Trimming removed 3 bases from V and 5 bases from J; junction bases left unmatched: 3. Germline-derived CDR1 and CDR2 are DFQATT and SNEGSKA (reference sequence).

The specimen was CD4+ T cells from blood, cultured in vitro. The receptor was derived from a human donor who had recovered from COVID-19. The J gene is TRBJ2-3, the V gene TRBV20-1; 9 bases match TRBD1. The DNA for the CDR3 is TGCAGTGCTAGGACAGGGGGAATAGATACGCAGTATTTT. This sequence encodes CSARTGGIDTQYF.